Described below is a single T cell receptor beta chain sequence and its context. Its specificity is not known. This entry comes from a study of cytomegalovirus exposure and HLA in healthy donors. Study findings and constraints: In vitro testing confirmed a few CMV-associated chains as specific for CMV antigens. Most TCR sequences were rare, but some public TCRs occurred in many donors.

The PCR used 60 Vbeta and 13 Jbeta primers. This table comes from immunoSEQ multiplex PCR, and its TCRdb copy is limited to in-frame clones, with some not included. The sample yields around 170,000 clones, 81% seen once. The receptor comes from a man aged 50 to 59 in good health and CMV-seronegative. What was sequenced was PBMCs.

The CDR3 region has the DNA TGTGCCATCAGTGAGTCGAGCTACGAGCAGTACTTC. Amino acid sequence: CAISESSYEQYF. This rearrangement joins TRBV10-3 to TRBJ2-7; D is unresolved. The V end lost 0 bases, the J end lost 3 bases, and 3 bases lay between the germline ends. CDR1 is ENHRY and CDR2 is SYGVKD in the germline V gene. The CDR3 covers 12 residues.